The T cell receptor (beta chain) described here comes from a study of T cell repertoires in cytomegalovirus infection. Germline CDR1 LNHDA, CDR2 SQIVND (reference sequence). V was pared by 7 bases and J by 4 bases, with 16 bases between. The CDR3 loop spans 14 amino acids. TCRdb re-called the reads with MiXCR, one entry per CDR3 protein. The repertoire includes 110,000 or so distinct CDR3 sequences, about 30% of them detected once, and about 40% sits in the top ten. Turning to this clonotype: What it binds is unknown.

This TCR derives from a human donor in good health (CMV status not recorded). Some clones in this sample may be carry-over from other donors' samples. The rearrangement links TRBV19 to TRBJ1-1, with D hard to call. The input for sequencing was CD8+ T cells from cultured PBMCs, taken from culture after CMV antigen stimulation. Written as DNA, the CDR3 is TGTGCCAGTACCCAATGGGGTTTGGGCACTGAAGCTTTCTTT. It yields the protein CASTQWGLGTEAFF.